This TCR beta chain came from a study of vaccination effects on CD4 cells after COVID-19 (dated by TCRdb to the early 2020s). About the investigation overall: Across the study, the median time from the second dose to post-vaccine sampling was 72 days (range 14 to 241). SARS-CoV-2 spike-specific CD4+ TCR repertoires were compared before and after mRNA vaccination in COVID-19 convalescent patients and in infection-naive vaccine recipients. A total of 10 COVID-19 convalescent patients and a few SARS-CoV-2-naive healthy vaccine recipients were included in the full study. The Oncomine TCR Beta short-read assay on an Illumina iSeq 100 was used to sequence cultures from other donors in the study. General conclusions and limits of the study: The study was limited by a small number of convalescent patients, and early post-infection timepoints were lacking. At late post-vaccination timepoints, both infection-induced and vaccine-induced clones showed marked clonal contraction, consistent with waning T cell responses. Among healthy vaccine recipients, nearly all vaccine-induced clones were SARS-CoV-2 mono-reactive, and just 1 of 255 was cross-reactive with common cold coronaviruses.

To identify antigen-specific CD4+ T cell clonotypes by their expansion, the ViraFEST assay first stimulated PBMC with viral peptide pools and then applied TCR sequencing. After more than 9 days of culture, CD4+ T cells were isolated with the EasySep CD4+ T cell isolation kit. Each participant got two doses of an mRNA SARS-CoV-2 vaccine, either BNT162b2 or mRNA-1273. The absence of prior SARS-CoV-2 infection in healthy vaccine recipients was confirmed by negative nucleocapsid antibodies before and after vaccination. Approximately 2.1 million PBMC per well were cultured in IMDM with roughly 5% human AB serum, roughly 10 IU/ml IL-2 and gentamicin, plus 10 ug/ml peptides. Half of the culture medium was replaced with fresh IL-2-containing medium on days 3 and 7. Unless otherwise noted, each peptide stimulation condition was cultured in triplicate wells. PBMC were separated from whole blood using Ficoll-Paque Plus gradient centrifugation and were then either cryopreserved at -140C or used fresh. The spike proteins of SARS-CoV-2 and of the common cold coronaviruses HCoV-NL63, HCoV-OC43 and HCoV-229E were spanned by overlapping peptide pools. The QIAamp micro DNA kit was used to extract genomic DNA from the cultured CD4+ T cells.

Between the V and J ends, shortened by 3 bases and 0 bases respectively, the junction contains 9 bases. The germline V gene encodes CDR1 KGHSH and CDR2 LQKENI. The CDR3 starts with the cysteine, ends with the phenylalanine, and has 15 residues. Only CDR3 DNA is held: 45 bases, read in frame from base 1. Of note for this clone: Its antigen has not been determined. No base quality information exists; no much larger clone differs at one position.

Libraries were built with the immunoSEQ multiplex PCR assay. DNA from the CD4+ T cells that had been cultured and isolated underwent TCR beta CDR3 sequencing. The original methods were these. The analysis removed non-productive TCR sequences, trimmed reads to the CDR3 region, and retained only CDR3s that were 7 or more amino acids long. The MANAFEST web app was used to pick out antigen-specific clonotypes by comparing their expansion in peptide wells with that in reference cultures. To count as positive, a clone had to show expansion at FDR<0.05 compared with the reference and with all other wells, an odds ratio above 5, and a frequency above 0.1% in two replicate wells. Clonotypes significantly expanded in SARS-CoV-2 spike wells and in at least one common cold coronavirus spike condition were defined as cross-reactive. CDR3 similarity was assessed by Levenshtein distance with the stringdist R package, and unrooted trees were built with ape in R 3.6.1. TCRdb obtained this table from immuneACCESS and retained in-frame rearrangements with V and J assigned. These tables miss some clones; where compared with another copy, unresolved V genes account for less than half of the shortfall, and the remainder is unexplained. The V and J calls and clone size were taken over from that table, and D and trimming were inferred from the DNA. For this sample there are tens of thousands of clones; more than 60% appear just once. About 10% of the sample belongs to the ten largest clones.

Material: CD4+ T cells from PBMCs cultured with HCoV-NL63 spike peptides, obtained after COVID-19 vaccination. Taken with the paper, the label for cell subset or site translates to: HCoV-NL63 spike overlapping peptide pool stimulation. The chain is encoded by TRBV18 joined to TRBJ1-3; confidence is insufficient to name the D gene. The sequence derives from a human donor who received a COVID-19 vaccine. The DNA is as follows: TGTGCCAGCTCACCCACGACACTCTCTGGAAACACCATATATTTT. This gives the protein CASSPTTLSGNTIYF.